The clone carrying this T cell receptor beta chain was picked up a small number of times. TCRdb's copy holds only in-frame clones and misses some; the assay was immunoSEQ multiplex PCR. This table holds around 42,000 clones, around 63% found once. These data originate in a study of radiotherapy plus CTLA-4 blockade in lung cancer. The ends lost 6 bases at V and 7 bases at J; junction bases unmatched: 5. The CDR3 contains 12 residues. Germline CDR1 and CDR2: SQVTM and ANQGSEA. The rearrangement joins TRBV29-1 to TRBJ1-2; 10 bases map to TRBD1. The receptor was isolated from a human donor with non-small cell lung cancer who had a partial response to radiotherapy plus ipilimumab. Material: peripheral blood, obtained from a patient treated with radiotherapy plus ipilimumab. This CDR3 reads CSVTRDRGGYTF. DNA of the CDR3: TGCAGCGTCACTAGGGACAGGGGTGGCTACACCTTC.